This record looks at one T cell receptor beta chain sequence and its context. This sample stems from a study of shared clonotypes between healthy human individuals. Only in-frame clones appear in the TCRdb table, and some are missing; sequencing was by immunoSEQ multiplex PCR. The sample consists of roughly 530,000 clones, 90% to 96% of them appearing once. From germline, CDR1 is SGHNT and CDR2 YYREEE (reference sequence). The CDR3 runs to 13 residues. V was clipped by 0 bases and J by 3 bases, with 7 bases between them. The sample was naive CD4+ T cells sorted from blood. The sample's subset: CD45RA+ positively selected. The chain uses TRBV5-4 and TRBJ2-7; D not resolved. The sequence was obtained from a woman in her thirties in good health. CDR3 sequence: CASSLELFYEQYF. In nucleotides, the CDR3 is TGTGCCAGCAGCTTGGAGTTGTTCTACGAGCAGTACTTC.